What follows is one T cell receptor beta chain and its context. The data were taken from a study of T-cell reconstitution after alpha-beta-depleted transplantation in children. Germline lookup yields CDR1 DFQATT and CDR2 SNEGSKA (reference sequence). The CDR3 length is 15 residues. Trimming cost V 0 bases and J 6 bases; bases outside gene matches: 7. The authors prepared the TCRbeta library with unique molecular identifiers. Each CDR3 protein gets one entry after TCRdb re-called the PCR reads with MiXCR. The sample contains 210,000 or so distinct CDR3 sequences, roughly 11% of which appear only once. V and J are TRBV20-1 and TRBJ2-1, with 8 bases fitting TRBD1. Sequencing was performed on PBMCs, taken before TCRalphabeta/CD19-depleted stem cell transplant. This TCR derives from a child under two years old with acute myeloid leukemia, due to receive a stem cell transplant. CDR3 region: CSARDWETGGNEQFF. The CDR3 region has the DNA TGCAGTGCTAGAGATTGGGAAACAGGGGGCAATGAGCAGTTCTTC.